The source of this T cell receptor (beta chain) is a study of cytomegalovirus exposure and HLA in healthy donors. About the study: The Caucasian-associated ancestry cluster contained about 80% of the approximately 390 genotyped donors. Overall study findings and caveats: For most TCR sequences rarity was the rule, although some public TCRs occurred in many donors.

The PCR was carried out with 60 Vbeta primers and 13 Jbeta primers. The protocol was immunoSEQ multiplex PCR, while the TCRdb copy is restricted to in-frame clones and leaves out a portion. The sample yields tens of thousands of clones, about 76% seen once. CDR1 is SNHLY, CDR2 FYNNEI, per germline. The CDR3 is made up of 13 amino acids. As concerns this clone: The antigen remains undetermined. The junction departs from germline at one end; a sequencing error may be responsible.

This TCR came from a man aged 50 to 59 in good health and CMV-seronegative. V is TRBV2 and J is TRBJ2-3; TRBD2 agrees at 7 bases. The material sequenced was PBMCs. The CDR3, as DNA: TGTGACAGCGGGGCAAGAGTAACAGATACGCAGTATTTT. Translation: CDSGARVTDTQYF.